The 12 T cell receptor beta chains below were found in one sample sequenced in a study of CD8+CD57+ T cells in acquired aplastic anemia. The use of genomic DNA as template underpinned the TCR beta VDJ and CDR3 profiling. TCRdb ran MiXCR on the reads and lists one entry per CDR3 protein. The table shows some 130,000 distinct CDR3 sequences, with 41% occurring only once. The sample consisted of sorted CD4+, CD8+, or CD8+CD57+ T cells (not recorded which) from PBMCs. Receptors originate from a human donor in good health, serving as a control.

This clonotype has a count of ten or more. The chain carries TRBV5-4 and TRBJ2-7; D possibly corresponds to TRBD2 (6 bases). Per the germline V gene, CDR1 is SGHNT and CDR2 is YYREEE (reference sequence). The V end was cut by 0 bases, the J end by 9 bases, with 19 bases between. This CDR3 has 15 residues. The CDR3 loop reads CASSLAGDSRRSQYF. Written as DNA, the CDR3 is TGTGCCAGCAGCTTGGCCGGGGACTCCCGGAGATCGCAGTACTTC.

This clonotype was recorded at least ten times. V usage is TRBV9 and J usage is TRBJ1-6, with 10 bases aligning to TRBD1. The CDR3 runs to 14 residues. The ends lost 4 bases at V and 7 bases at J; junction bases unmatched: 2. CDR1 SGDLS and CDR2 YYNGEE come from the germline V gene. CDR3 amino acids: CASSSGQGNSPLHF. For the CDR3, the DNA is TGTGCCAGCAGCTCGGGACAGGGGAATTCACCCCTCCACTTT.

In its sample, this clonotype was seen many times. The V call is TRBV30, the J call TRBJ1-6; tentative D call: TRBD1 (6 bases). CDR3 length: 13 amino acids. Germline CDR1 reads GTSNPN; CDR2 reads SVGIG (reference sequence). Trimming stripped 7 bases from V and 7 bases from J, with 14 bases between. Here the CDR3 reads CALSRGANSPLHF. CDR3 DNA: TGTGCCTTATCCAGGGGAGCGAATTCACCCCTCCACTTT.

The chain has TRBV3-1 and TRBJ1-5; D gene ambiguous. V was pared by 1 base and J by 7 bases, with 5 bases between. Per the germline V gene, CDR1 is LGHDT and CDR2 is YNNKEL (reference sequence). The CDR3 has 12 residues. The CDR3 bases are TGTGCCAGCAGCCAAGTCGGACAGCCCCAGCATTTT. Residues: CASSQVGQPQHF.

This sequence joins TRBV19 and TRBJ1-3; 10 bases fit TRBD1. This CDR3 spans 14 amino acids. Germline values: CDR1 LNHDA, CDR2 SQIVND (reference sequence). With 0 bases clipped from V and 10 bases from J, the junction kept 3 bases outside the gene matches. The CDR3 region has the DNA TGTGCCAGTAGTATAGAGGACAGGGGGAAGACCATATATTTT. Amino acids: CASSIEDRGKTIYF.

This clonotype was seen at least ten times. Written as DNA, the CDR3 is TGTGCCAGCAGTTACTCTGTCCAGGGGGCAGATGGCTACACCTTC. Amino acid sequence: CASSYSVQGADGYTF. The chain recombines TRBV6-5 with TRBJ1-2, with 8 bases matching TRBD1. The germline V gene encodes CDR1 MNHEY and CDR2 SVGAGI. The V segment lost 0 bases and the J segment 6 bases; nucleotides outside the gene matches: 6. This CDR3 contains 15 residues.

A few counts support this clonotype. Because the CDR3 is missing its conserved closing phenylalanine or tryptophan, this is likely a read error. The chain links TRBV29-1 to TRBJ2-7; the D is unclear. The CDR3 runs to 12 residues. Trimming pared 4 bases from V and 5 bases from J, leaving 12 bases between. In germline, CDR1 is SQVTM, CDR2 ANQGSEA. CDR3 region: CSVGGTPHEQYS. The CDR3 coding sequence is TGCAGCGTTGGCGGAACGCCTCACGAGCAGTACTCC.

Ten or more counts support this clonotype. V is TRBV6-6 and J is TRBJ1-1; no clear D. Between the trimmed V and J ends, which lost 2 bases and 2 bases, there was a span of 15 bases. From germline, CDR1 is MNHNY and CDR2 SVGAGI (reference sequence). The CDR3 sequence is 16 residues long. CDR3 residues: CASSYDWPRRNTEAFF. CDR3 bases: TGTGCCAGCAGTTACGATTGGCCCAGGAGAAACACTGAAGCTTTCTTT.

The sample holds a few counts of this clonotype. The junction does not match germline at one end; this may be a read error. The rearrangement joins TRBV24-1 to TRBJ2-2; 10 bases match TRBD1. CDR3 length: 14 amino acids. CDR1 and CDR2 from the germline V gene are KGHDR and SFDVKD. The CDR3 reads CASSGTGVTGELFF. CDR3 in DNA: TGTGCCAGCAGTGGGACAGGGGTAACCGGGGAGCTGTTTTTT.

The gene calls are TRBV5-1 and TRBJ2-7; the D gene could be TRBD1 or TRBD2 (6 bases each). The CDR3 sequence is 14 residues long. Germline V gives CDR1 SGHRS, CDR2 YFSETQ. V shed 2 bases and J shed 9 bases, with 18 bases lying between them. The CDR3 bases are TGCGCCAGCAGCTTCGGGGGCCATAGGCAGGGGCAGTACTTC. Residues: CASSFGGHRQGQYF.

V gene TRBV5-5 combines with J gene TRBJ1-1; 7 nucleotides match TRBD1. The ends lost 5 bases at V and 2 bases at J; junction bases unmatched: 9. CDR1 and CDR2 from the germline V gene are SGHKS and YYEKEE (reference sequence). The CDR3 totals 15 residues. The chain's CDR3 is CASSKQQGLNTEAFF. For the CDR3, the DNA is TGTGCCAGCAGTAAACAACAGGGGTTAAACACTGAAGCTTTCTTT.

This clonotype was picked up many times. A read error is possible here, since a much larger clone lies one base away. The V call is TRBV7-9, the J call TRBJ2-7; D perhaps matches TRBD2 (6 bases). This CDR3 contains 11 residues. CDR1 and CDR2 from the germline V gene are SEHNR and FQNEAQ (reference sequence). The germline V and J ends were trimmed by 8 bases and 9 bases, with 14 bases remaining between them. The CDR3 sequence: CASEGLRVQYF. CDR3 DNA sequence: TGTGCCAGCGAAGGACTACGAGTGCAGTACTTC.